Listed below are T cell receptor beta chains from one sample, sequenced in a study of blood T cells in healthy people across ages. TCRdb recomputed calls from the 5' RACE reads with MiXCR, one row per CDR3 protein. The data show hundreds of thousands of distinct CDR3 sequences, about 28% seen once. The specimen sequenced was blood. Source of these receptors: an elderly woman in good health. Both conserved end residues are part of each CDR3. A D gene is named only where the DNA matches it firmly. Not all rows give a size; the values are once, few, many and, for expanded clones, a class.

cdr3_aa,cdr3_nt,j_call,d_call,v_call,cdr3_length,clone_size
CASSVGGRALGKDTQYF,TGTGCCAGCAGCGTAGGTGGGAGGGCCCTCGGAAAAGATACGCAGTATTTT,TRBJ2-3,TRBD2,TRBV9,17,-
CASSWAAVRETQYF,TGTGCCAGCAGTTGGGCGGCGGTCCGGGAGACCCAGTACTTC,TRBJ2-5,-,TRBV6-5,14,many
CASSSDRDRGLLRGNTIYF,TGTGCCAGCAGCTCAGACCGGGACAGGGGGCTATTGCGGGGAAACACCATATATTTT,TRBJ1-3,TRBD1,TRBV5-5,19,-
CATSDAGTGDSRPRHF,TGTGCCACCAGTGACGCCGGGACAGGGGACAGTCGGCCCCGGCATTTT,TRBJ1-5,TRBD1,TRBV24-1,16,few
CSARSSGHPLAGERFF,TGCAGTGCTAGATCCTCGGGGCACCCCCTGGCCGGGGAGCGGTTTTTT,TRBJ2-2,-,TRBV20-1,16,-
CASSPYLAGVSYNEQFF,TGTGCCAGCAGTCCTTACCTAGCGGGGGTCTCCTACAATGAGCAGTTCTTC,TRBJ2-1,TRBD2,TRBV6-2/TRBV6-3,17,many
CASSVTGNEQFF,TGTGCCAGCAGCGTTACAGGCAATGAGCAGTTCTTC,TRBJ2-1,-,TRBV9,12,-
CASSLAGGTGTQYF,TGTGCCAGCAGCTTAGCGGGGGGGACGGGGACCCAGTACTTC,TRBJ2-5,TRBD2,TRBV7-3,14,many
CATSRALRETQYF,TGTGCCACCAGCAGAGCCCTTCGGGAGACCCAGTACTTC,TRBJ2-5,-,TRBV15,13,many
CASSLWGTGRRNNQPQHF,TGTGCCAGCAGTTTATGGGGGACAGGGCGCAGGAACAATCAGCCCCAGCATTTT,TRBJ1-5,TRBD1,TRBV12-3/TRBV12-4,18,-